This TCR beta chain emerged from a study of shared clonotypes between healthy human individuals. In its sample, this clone was seen once. Assay: immunoSEQ multiplex PCR; the TCRdb copy retains only in-frame clones and omits some. The table lists more than 2,000,000 clones, more than 85% of them singletons. The receptor comes from a man younger than 30 in good health. Some clones in this sample may be carry-over from other donors' samples. Sequenced: naive CD4+ T cells from PBMCs. Subset here: CD45RA+ positively selected.

This CDR3 reads CASSPRGIGQETQYF. In DNA form, the CDR3 reads TGTGCCAGCAGCCCGAGGGGGATAGGGCAAGAGACCCAGTACTTC. This chain joins TRBV5-4 and TRBJ2-5; D possibly corresponds to TRBD1 (6 bases). The CDR3 totals 15 residues. Germline CDR1 SGHNT, CDR2 YYREEE (reference sequence). V lost 4 bases and J 2 bases, leaving 15 bases between the germline ends.